The rows below give T cell receptor beta chains drawn from one sample of a study of T cell repertoires in cytomegalovirus infection. MiXCR, run by TCRdb on the reads, gives a single entry per CDR3 protein. Of around 250,000 distinct CDR3 sequences listed, 17% are singletons. The material sequenced was CD8+ T cells from PBMCs. These receptors were taken from a human donor in good health (CMV status not recorded). Some clones in this sample may be carry-over from other donors' samples. Each CDR3 is given with its conserved first and last residue. D genes are given only for firm matches. Some rows mark clone size as missing; the rest say once, few, many or name a class of expanded clone.

TRBD2,TRBV28,17,.,TRBJ2-1,TGTGCCAGCAACGAGCGGGGGGGACCGACAAGACACAATGAGCAGTTCTTC,CASNERGGPTRHNEQFF
TRBD2,TRBV10-3,17,few,TRBJ2-5,TGTGCCATCAGTGTTCGAGCGGGGGGGCTAGAGAAAGAGACCCAGTACTTC,CAISVRAGGLEKETQYF
.,TRBV29-1,14,.,TRBJ1-1,TGCAGCGTCGCCCCCGGGGTGGGTTACTCCGAAGCTTTCTTT,CSVAPGVGYSEAFF
.,TRBV6-1,18,many,TRBJ1-6,TGTGCCAGCAGTGAAAAGGGGACCCAACCCCTCTATAATTCACCCCTCCACTTT,CASSEKGTQPLYNSPLHF
TRBD1,TRBV5-1,17,.,TRBJ1-1,TGCGCCAGCAGCCTGACAGGGGCAACTTCTATGAACACTGAAGCTTTCTTT,CASSLTGATSMNTEAFF
.,TRBV5-4,16,.,TRBJ2-1,TGTGCCAGCACCTCTAGAGGGAAGAGCTCCTACAATGAGCAGTTCTTC,CASTSRGKSSYNEQFF
.,TRBV2,15,.,TRBJ1-1,TGTGCCAGCAGTGAGTACAGGGTCACGAACACTGAAGCTTTCTTT,CASSEYRVTNTEAFF
TRBD2,TRBV11-2,17,many,TRBJ2-3,TGTGCCAGCAGCGCAGGGGTAGCGGGGGGGCTTATAGATACGCAGTATTTT,CASSAGVAGGLIDTQYF
.,TRBV6-1,15,many,TRBJ2-7,TGTGCCAGCAGTTGGCGGGACGCCGACTACTACGAGCAGTACTTC,CASSWRDADYYEQYF
.,TRBV7-9,17,.,TRBJ2-7,TGTGCCAGCAGTTACCCCCTCGGGACGGTTACTTCCTACGAGCAGTACTTC,CASSYPLGTVTSYEQYF
.,TRBV7-6,18,.,TRBJ2-7,TGTGCCAGCAGCGGGTCGGGAAAATCCGGGACTTACTCCTACGAGCAGTACTTC,CASSGSGKSGTYSYEQYF
.,TRBV7-2,16,many,TRBJ1-2,TGTGCCAGCAGCTTAGATCTGCCCCAGGGGAGGGATGGCTACACCTTC,CASSLDLPQGRDGYTF
.,TRBV6-2/TRBV6-3,15,.,TRBJ2-1,TGTGCCAGCAGTTACTCGTTAGGGAATGGCAATGAGCAGTTCTTC,CASSYSLGNGNEQFF
.,TRBV20-1,18,.,TRBJ1-6,TGCAGTGCTAGAGATTATGGGGCGGACGGCGCGGTTAGGTCACACCTCCACTTT,CSARDYGADGAVRSHLHF
TRBD1,TRBV20-1,13,.,TRBJ1-1,TGCAGTGCCATGGACAGGGTGGGGGCTGAAGCTTTCTTT,CSAMDRVGAEAFF
TRBD1,TRBV7-9,15,many,TRBJ1-4,TGTGCCAGCAGCTTATGGGACAGGAATAATGAAAAACTGTTTTTT,CASSLWDRNNEKLFF
.,TRBV4-1,16,.,TRBJ2-5,TGCGCCAGCAGCCAAGATCCTGACATCCGCCAAGAGACCCAGTACTTC,CASSQDPDIRQETQYF
TRBD2,TRBV28,16,.,TRBJ2-5,TGTGCCAGCAGTTTATTCCAGCGGGGGTCGGAGGAGACCCAGTACTTC,CASSLFQRGSEETQYF
.,TRBV7-2,18,many,TRBJ1-1,TGTGCCAGCAGCACCCCATTGGGGCAGGGGATTTTTGGCACTGAAGCTTTCTTT,CASSTPLGQGIFGTEAFF
TRBD1,TRBV20-1,14,few,TRBJ2-7,TGCAGTGCAGATACAACAGGGGCCGGCTACGAGCAGTACTTC,CSADTTGAGYEQYF
.,TRBV29-1,12,few,TRBJ2-2,TGCAGCGTTGGCGTCCGCACCGGGGAGCTGTTTTTT,CSVGVRTGELFF
.,TRBV27,14,few,TRBJ1-6,TGTGCCAGCAGCAGGGACCCGGATAATTCACCCCTCCACTTT,CASSRDPDNSPLHF
TRBD1,TRBV28,15,many,TRBJ2-2,TGTGCCACCTCAGGTCGGACAGGGATGGCCGGGGAGCTGTTTTTT,CATSGRTGMAGELFF
TRBD2,TRBV11-2,15,.,TRBJ2-2,TGTGCCAGCAGCCGGGGGGTTTGGGAAACCGGGGAGCTGTTTTTT,CASSRGVWETGELFF
TRBD1,TRBV11-2,14,many,TRBJ2-7,TGTGCCAGCAGTCCACAGGGGAATTGGGACGAGCAGTACTTC,CASSPQGNWDEQYF
.,TRBV7-8,15,many,TRBJ2-7,TGTGCCAGCAGCTTAGTCGCGAGTAGCTCCTACGAGCAGTACTTC,CASSLVASSSYEQYF
TRBD2,TRBV6-2/TRBV6-3,18,many,TRBJ2-3,TGTGCCAGCACCGAGATCCGGGGACTAGCGGGGGTTACAGATACGCAGTATTTT,CASTEIRGLAGVTDTQYF
.,TRBV9,15,few,TRBJ2-7,TGTGCCAGCAGCGCCGGGGGAGGGGGCACCTACGAGCAGTACTTC,CASSAGGGGTYEQYF
TRBD2,TRBV14,17,.,TRBJ2-7,TGTGCCAGCAGCCAAGATACCCCGCGGGGGGGCGGGTACGAGCAGTACTTC,CASSQDTPRGGGYEQYF
.,TRBV6-6,14,.,TRBJ2-3,TGTGCCAGCAGCCGGAGTTCGATCACAGATACGCAGTATTTT,CASSRSSITDTQYF
.,TRBV20-1,12,few,TRBJ1-2,TGCAGTGCTATTCCGGCTTACTATGGCTACACCTTC,CSAIPAYYGYTF
.,TRBV28,13,.,TRBJ2-7,TGTGCCAGCATCCCCGACAGCTCCTACGAGCAGTACTTC,CASIPDSSYEQYF
TRBD1,TRBV5-1,16,few,TRBJ1-3,TGCGCCAGCAGCGTTGGACAGGGGGCCTCTGGAAACACCATATATTTT,CASSVGQGASGNTIYF
.,TRBV29-1,14,many,TRBJ2-7,TGCAGCGTTGCCAGACTAGGGGTCAGGGACGAGCAGTACTTC,CSVARLGVRDEQYF
.,TRBV6-6,17,many,TRBJ2-7,TGTGCCAGCAGTTACTCGAGCCCTAGACTTCTGTCCTACGAGCAGTACTTC,CASSYSSPRLLSYEQYF
TRBD2,TRBV4-3,17,few,TRBJ2-3,TGCGCCAGCAGCCAAGATATGAGCGGGGGGATCACAGATACGCAGTATTTT,CASSQDMSGGITDTQYF
.,TRBV7-2,16,many,TRBJ2-3,TGTGCCAGCAGCTCTACGGGGCGTTTGGCCACAGATACGCAGTATTTT,CASSSTGRLATDTQYF
.,TRBV6-6,14,many,TRBJ1-2,TGTGCCAGTACCCCGGGGGGCAGACTCTATGGCTACACCTTC,CASTPGGRLYGYTF
TRBD1,TRBV28,14,few,TRBJ2-1,TGTGCCAGCATCAACCGGGACAGGGGTGATGAGCAGTTCTTC,CASINRDRGDEQFF
TRBD1,TRBV13,15,once,TRBJ1-6,TGTGCCAGCAGCAAGACAGGGGTCGGGGGTTCACCCCTCCACTTT,CASSKTGVGGSPLHF
TRBD1,TRBV5-1,14,.,TRBJ2-7,TGCGCCAGCAGCTTGGCGTTACAGGGGTGGGAGCAGTACTTC,CASSLALQGWEQYF
.,TRBV7-2,15,many,TRBJ1-1,TGTGCCAGCAGCTTTCAGGGGCCCCTAAACACTGAAGCTTTCTTT,CASSFQGPLNTEAFF
.,TRBV20-1,17,.,TRBJ1-2,TGCAGTGCGGGGGTTGGGGGACGGAATACGGAGAACTATGGCTACACCTTC,CSAGVGGRNTENYGYTF
TRBD2,TRBV7-6,16,many,TRBJ2-1,TGTGCCAGCAGCTTAGGCCCGGGACTAGCGGCATCCGAGCAGTTCTTC,CASSLGPGLAASEQFF
.,TRBV6-1,15,many,TRBJ1-2,TGTGCCAGCAGTGATTACGGGGTTGCTAACTATGGCTACACCTTC,CASSDYGVANYGYTF
.,TRBV28,20,.,TRBJ2-7,TGTGCCAGCAGCTCGATGTCGGAACAGGTCCCGCCCAGAATGGTGGTCGAGCAGTACTTC,CASSSMSEQVPPRMVVEQYF
.,TRBV12-3/TRBV12-4,15,few,TRBJ1-4,TGTGCCAGCACCCTGGGATATAGTTACAATGAAAAACTGTTTTTT,CASTLGYSYNEKLFF
.,TRBV20-1,14,.,TRBJ1-4,TGCAGTGCTAGACTTACAGGGATGGAGGAAAAACTGTTTTTT,CSARLTGMEEKLFF
.,TRBV28,14,many,TRBJ2-2,TGTGCCAGCAGCCCACAGGGTGGAGCCGGGGAGCTGTTTTTT,CASSPQGGAGELFF
TRBD1,TRBV7-9,14,.,TRBJ2-3,TGTGCCAGCAACCCAGGGGGCGCGTCAGATACGCAGTATTTT,CASNPGGASDTQYF
TRBD1,TRBV2,19,.,TRBJ1-5,TGTGCCAGCAGATTACCTAAGGGACAGGTCGAGGGTAGCAATCAGCCCCAGCATTTT,CASRLPKGQVEGSNQPQHF